Detailed here is one T cell receptor beta chain. Its antigen is undetermined. Using immunoSEQ multiplex PCR, the repertoire was profiled, and TCRdb retains in-frame clones only, with some absent. The table has some 2,100,000 clones, around 93% seen once. The naive CD8 population came from CD45RO-negative cells selected for CCR7, without terminally differentiated effector memory CD45RA+ cells. Adult donors, all healthy and HIV-negative, had no recent acute infections or vaccinations. This sample is part of a study of shared clonotypes between healthy human individuals. General study points: Larger estimated richness was generally recorded for naive subsets relative to memory subsets. Against clonotypes common to all four donors, non-shared ones had lower generation probabilities.

Material: naive CD8+ T cells from PBMCs. This receptor was taken from a man in his late teens or twenties in good health. Some clones in this sample may be carry-over from other donors' samples.

In nucleotides, the CDR3 is TGTGCCAGCAGTGGCGCTGGGGATCAGCCCCAGCATTTT. Amino acids: CASSGAGDQPQHF. This chain joins TRBV28 and TRBJ1-5, with D uncertain. The CDR3 contains 13 residues. Germline CDR1 is MDHEN and CDR2 is SYDVKM. Trimming took off 5 bases at V and 5 bases at J, with 10 bases between the two ends.